This entry lists 32 T cell receptor beta chains sequenced from one sample in a study of shared clonotypes between healthy human individuals. TCRdb keeps only in-frame clones here, not all; method: immunoSEQ multiplex PCR. The table includes roughly 2 million clones, over 85% detected once. Sequences were obtained from naive CD4+ T cells sorted from blood. The subset here: CD45RA+ positively selected. The receptors derive from a man between 18 and 29 years old in good health.

This clone was detected many times. This chain joins TRBV18 and TRBJ2-7; tentatively, D is TRBD1 (5 bases). Trimming took 4 bases from V and 7 from J, leaving 17 bases between them. Germline V gives CDR1 KGHSH, CDR2 LQKENI. The CDR3 is made up of 14 amino acids. The CDR3 loop is CASSQAQGSAEQYF. The DNA for the CDR3 is TGTGCCAGCTCACAGGCGCAGGGATCGGCTGAGCAGTACTTC. The full variable domain, its missing parts supplied by reference TRBV18 and TRBJ2-7, is NAGVMQNPRHLVRRRGQEARLRCSPMKGHSHVYWYRQLPEEGLKFMVYLQKENIIDESGMPKERFSAEFPKEGPSILRIQQVVRGDSAAYFCASSQAQGSAEQYFGPGTRLTVT.

The chain is built from TRBV6-1 and TRBJ2-1, with TRBD1 as a possible D gene (5 bases). This CDR3 region has 14 residues. Trimming took off 6 bases at V and 3 bases at J, with 12 bases between the two ends. The germline V gene encodes CDR1 MNHNS and CDR2 SASEGT. CDR3 bases: TGTGCCAGCAGACTGAGACAGCACTACAATGAGCAGTTCTTC. Its translation: CASRLRQHYNEQFF.

The CDR3 protein is CASSSQGAQETQYF. CDR3 nucleotide sequence: TGTGCCAGCAGTTCACAGGGGGCCCAAGAGACCCAGTACTTC. The chain uses TRBV6-1 and TRBJ2-5; TRBD1 aligns across 9 bases. This CDR3 spans 14 amino acids. J gave up 1 base and V 5 bases, and 2 bases lay outside the gene matches. Germline CDR1 MNHNS, CDR2 SASEGT.

Worth noting for this clone: Other DNA sequences of this sample code for an identical CDR3. The chain links TRBV7-2 to TRBJ1-6, with 8 bases aligning to TRBD1. Germline-derived CDR1 and CDR2 are SGHTA and FQGNSA. The J segment lost 7 bases and the V segment lost 6 bases, leaving 5 bases of the junction unmatched. The CDR3 runs 14 residues. This CDR3 is CASSPRQGNSPLHF. DNA of the CDR3: TGTGCCAGCAGTCCCAGACAGGGGAATTCACCCCTCCACTTT.

This clone appeared once. Other DNA sequences in the sample encode the same CDR3. The V call is TRBV5-1, the J call TRBJ2-7; TRBD1 might be the D (6 bases). V lost 0 bases and J 3 bases, leaving 10 bases between the germline ends. The CDR3 totals 14 residues. From germline, CDR1 is SGHRS and CDR2 YFSETQ. For the CDR3, the DNA is TGCGCCAGCAGCTTGGCCGCAGGGGACTACGAGCAGTACTTC. Protein product: CASSLAAGDYEQYF.

This clone was detected once. The chain couples TRBV12-5 to TRBJ2-1, with 7 bases aligning to TRBD2. CDR3 length equals 15 residues. The V segment lost 6 bases and the J segment 6 bases; nucleotides outside the gene matches: 11. Germline CDR1 reads LGHNT; CDR2 reads FRNRAP. The CDR3: CASGNADGRSNEQFF. In DNA, the CDR3 is TGTGCTAGTGGAAACGCCGACGGGAGGAGCAATGAGCAGTTCTTC.

This chain joins TRBV30 and TRBJ2-3; 8 nucleotides agree with TRBD2. With V trimmed by 2 bases and J by 1 base, 14 bases remained unmatched. Germline values: CDR1 GTSNPN, CDR2 SVGIG (reference sequence). This CDR3 has 18 residues. The CDR3 nucleotides are TGTGCCTGGAGTAAGGGAGCGGGAGTCCACCGGGGCACAGATACGCAGTATTTT. It is translated as CAWSKGAGVHRGTDTQYF.

CDR3 loop: CAWSLTGRTDNSPLHF. The CDR3 region has the DNA TGTGCCTGGAGTTTAACAGGGAGGACGGATAATTCACCCCTCCACTTT. This chain links TRBV30 with TRBJ1-6; maybe TRBD1 (6 bases). The V end was cut by 2 bases, the J end by 5 bases, with 16 bases between. The length of the CDR3 is 16 residues. CDR1 GTSNPN and CDR2 SVGIG come from the germline V gene (reference sequence).

J is TRBJ2-3 and V is TRBV6-6; possibly TRBD1 or TRBD2 for D (5 bases each). CDR1 and CDR2 from the germline V gene are MNHNY and SVGAGI (reference sequence). Between the trimmed V and J ends, which lost 4 bases and 4 bases, there was a span of 15 bases. This CDR3 has 15 amino acids. The chain's CDR3 is CASSWQGREADTQYF. The CDR3 bases are TGTGCCAGCAGTTGGCAGGGACGTGAGGCAGATACGCAGTATTTT.

CDR3 loop: CASGEGVGEGYTF. Written as DNA, the CDR3 is TGTGCCAGCGGCGAGGGGGTAGGAGAAGGCTACACCTTC. The V call is TRBV28, the J call TRBJ1-2; perhaps TRBD1 as D (6 bases). Germline V gene sequence: CDR1 MDHEN, CDR2 SYDVKM. CDR3 length: 13 amino acids. The V and J ends lost 8 bases and 8 bases respectively, with 18 bases between them.

This chain links TRBV6-4 with TRBJ1-2; 7 positions agree with TRBD1. V shed 3 bases, J shed 9 bases, and the junction held 10 bases outside the gene matches. This CDR3 has 14 amino acids. CDR1 MRHNA and CDR2 SNTAGT come from the germline V gene. CDR3 sequence: CASSEDRTSGSYTF. The DNA for the CDR3 is TGTGCCAGCAGTGAGGACAGGACCTCTGGGAGCTACACCTTC.

J is TRBJ1-4 and V is TRBV10-3, with 8 bases matching TRBD1. CDR3 size: 15 residues. The J segment lost 12 bases and the V segment lost 11 bases, leaving 20 bases of the junction unmatched. Germline V lookup: CDR1 ENHRY, CDR2 SYGVKD. DNA of the CDR3: TGTGCCCCCCTTGCGGGACAGGAGTTGGGGGAGGAACTGTTTTTT. Protein: CAPLAGQELGEELFF.

The chain joins TRBV7-3 to TRBJ2-7, with a weak D call TRBD1 (6 bases). There are 16 residues in the CDR3. Trimming cost V 4 bases and J 0 bases, with 16 bases left between them. Germline CDR1 and CDR2: SGHTA and FQGTGA. Written as DNA, the CDR3 is TGTGCCAGCAGCTCACCAGAACAGGGACCCTCCTACGAGCAGTACTTC. Amino acids: CASSSPEQGPSYEQYF.

The chain is built from TRBV6-6 and TRBJ2-3, with no clear D. This CDR3 has 13 amino acids. V lost 6 bases and J lost 0, with 7 bases in between. Germline assignment: CDR1 MNHNY and CDR2 SVGAGI (reference sequence). In nucleotides, the CDR3 is TGTGCCAGCAGATACCAAAGCACAGATACGCAGTATTTT. Amino acid sequence: CASRYQSTDTQYF.

The V gene is TRBV7-9, the J gene TRBJ1-1; D gene ambiguous. CDR1 is SEHNR and CDR2 is FQNEAQ in the germline V gene (reference sequence). The CDR3 runs 15 residues. V lost 1 base and J 0 bases, leaving 9 bases between the germline ends. The CDR3, as DNA: TGTGCCAGCAGCTTAGGAGTTCGTATGAACACTGAAGCTTTCTTT. Encoded protein: CASSLGVRMNTEAFF.

V and J are TRBV2 and TRBJ1-3; D might be TRBD1 (6 bases). The germline CDR1 and CDR2 sequences are SNHLY and FYNNEI. Trimming took 7 bases from V and 1 from J, leaving 11 bases between them. The CDR3 is 14 residues long. The CDR3, as DNA: TGTGCCAGCAACCGGGACATTTCTGGAAACACCATATATTTT. It specifies CASNRDISGNTIYF.

The genes are TRBV6-1 and TRBJ2-7; D is ambiguous. This CDR3 spans 10 amino acids. Germline lookup yields CDR1 MNHNS and CDR2 SASEGT. Trimming removed 4 bases from V and 10 bases from J, with 8 bases in between. For the CDR3, the DNA is TGTGCCAGCAGTGGCCTACTACAGTACTTC. Translating gives CASSGLLQYF.

This chain connects TRBV30 to TRBJ1-2, with D unresolved. Per the germline V gene, CDR1 is GTSNPN and CDR2 is SVGIG (reference sequence). The CDR3 runs to 13 residues. Deletions cut 0 bases from V and 4 bases from J, with 9 bases between. CDR3 sequence (DNA): TGTGCCTGGAGTGTACAATACAGCTATGGCTACACCTTC. It specifies CAWSVQYSYGYTF. The full variable domain, with the rest looked up from reference TRBV30 and TRBJ1-2, is SQTIHQWPATLVQPVGSPLSLECTVEGTSNPNLYWYRQAAGRGLQLLFYSVGIGQISSEVPQNLSASRPQDRQFILSSKKLLLSDSGFYLCAWSVQYSYGYTFGSGTRLTVV.

The chain carries TRBV27 and TRBJ2-5, with 10 positions matching TRBD1. Germline V gene sequence: CDR1 MNHEY, CDR2 SMNVEV (reference sequence). The CDR3 is 16 residues long. The J segment lost 5 bases and the V segment lost 3 bases, leaving 9 bases of the junction unmatched. CDR3 in amino acids: CASSFLGTGAWETQYF. CDR3 DNA sequence: TGTGCCAGCAGTTTCCTCGGGACAGGGGCCTGGGAGACCCAGTACTTC.

This clone has a single count. The V and J genes are TRBV5-6 and TRBJ2-5; 9 positions agree with TRBD2. With V trimmed by 0 bases and J by 5 bases, 8 bases remained unmatched. Germline values: CDR1 SGHDT, CDR2 YYEEEE. This CDR3 comprises 16 residues. CDR3 amino acids: CASSLGSSGIGETQYF. CDR3 in DNA: TGTGCCAGCAGCTTGGGATCTAGCGGGATCGGGGAGACCCAGTACTTC. Full variable domain (remainder filled in from reference TRBV5-6 and TRBJ2-5): DAGVTQSPTHLIKTRGQQVTLRCSPKSGHDTVSWYQQALGQGPQFIFQYYEEEERQRGNFPDRFSGHQFPNYSSELNVNALLLGDSALYLCASSLGSSGIGETQYFGPGTRLLVL.

The J gene is TRBJ2-7, the V gene TRBV18, with a possible D match to TRBD1 (6 bases). The CDR3 is 14 residues long. V was trimmed by 5 bases and J by 5 bases, leaving 16 bases between them. The V gene's germline CDR1 is KGHSH and CDR2 LQKENI. The DNA of the CDR3 is TGTGCCAGCTCAACTACTACAGGGTTCAACGAGCAGTACTTC. Translated, it gives CASSTTTGFNEQYF.

The CDR3 nucleotides are TGTGCCAACTCCCTGTCGGGGGGAAAGACCGGGGAGCTGTTTTTT. Encoded protein: CANSLSGGKTGELFF. This rearrangement joins TRBV11-2 to TRBJ2-2, with TRBD2 identical over 7 bases. CDR1 SGHAT and CDR2 FQNNGV come from the germline V gene. Trimming took 10 bases from V and 5 from J; bases not matched to a gene: 13. CDR3 length equals 15 residues.

The chain is built from TRBV2 and TRBJ2-7, with 14 bases lining up with TRBD2. The J segment lost 6 bases and the V segment lost 9 bases, leaving 7 bases of the junction unmatched. Germline CDR1 and CDR2: SNHLY and FYNNEI. This CDR3 region has 14 residues. The CDR3 reads CARGLAGGLSEQYF. CDR3 sequence (DNA): TGTGCCAGAGGACTAGCGGGAGGTCTGAGCGAGCAGTACTTC.

The rearrangement uses TRBV27 and TRBJ1-2; weak D call: TRBD1 (5 bases). This CDR3 comprises 15 residues. Germline CDR1 MNHEY, CDR2 SMNVEV (reference sequence). The V gene lost 5 bases and the J gene lost 14 bases, with 27 bases spanning the gap. The CDR3 coding sequence is TGTGCCAGCAGTACTAAGGGACTTCTTTTTCTAGGCCCGACCTTC. Translation: CASSTKGLLFLGPTF.

The chain has TRBV4-3 and TRBJ2-7; D may be TRBD2 (5 bases). The germline V gene has CDR1 LGHNA and CDR2 YSLEER. The V gene lost 1 base and the J gene lost 6 bases, with 19 bases spanning the gap. There are 16 residues in the CDR3. CDR3 in amino acids: CASSQGWGSEATEQYF. DNA for the CDR3: TGCGCCAGCAGCCAAGGATGGGGTAGCGAGGCGACCGAGCAGTACTTC.

The chain recombines TRBV6-1 with TRBJ2-1; D is unclear. Trimming took off 6 bases at V and 5 bases at J, with 8 bases between the two ends. Germline V gene lookup returns CDR1 MNHNS and CDR2 SASEGT. This CDR3 spans 12 amino acids. The CDR3 here is CASRSTHNEQFF. The CDR3 DNA is TGTGCCAGCAGATCTACCCACAATGAGCAGTTCTTC.

About this clone itself: The same CDR3 also results from other DNA sequences found in this sample. V and J are TRBV7-9 and TRBJ2-7, with D possibly being TRBD1 (5 bases). Germline values: CDR1 SEHNR, CDR2 FQNEAQ (reference sequence). Trimming pared 3 bases from V and 4 bases from J, leaving 7 bases between. There are 12 residues in the CDR3. CDR3 sequence: CASSLQGYEQYF. The CDR3 DNA is TGTGCCAGCAGCTTGCAGGGATACGAGCAGTACTTC.

The chain employs TRBV10-3 and TRBJ2-7; 8 nucleotides line up with TRBD2. CDR1 is ENHRY, CDR2 SYGVKD, per germline. V was clipped by 6 bases and J by 5 bases; unmatched bases: 15. The CDR3 has 16 amino acids. This chain's CDR3 is CAISSPTSAGAHEQYF. CDR3 coding DNA: TGTGCCATCAGCTCCCCGACTAGCGCCGGGGCCCACGAGCAGTACTTC.

This clone appeared once. The rearrangement links TRBV7-9 to TRBJ1-1, with D perhaps matching TRBD1 (5 bases). Germline CDR1 SEHNR, CDR2 FQNEAQ (reference sequence). The ends were cut back, 5 bases at V and 1 base at J, with 8 bases in the middle. The CDR3 totals 13 residues. The CDR3, as DNA: TGTGCCAGCAGCCAACAGGAGAACACTGAAGCTTTCTTT. Amino acids: CASSQQENTEAFF.

Turning to this clone: The sample has other DNA sequences that encode this CDR3 too. This chain uses TRBV29-1 with TRBJ2-7; perhaps TRBD2 as D (5 bases). V gave up 7 bases and J gave up 4 bases, with 14 bases separating them. The CDR3 is 12 amino acids. Germline CDR1 is SQVTM and CDR2 is ANQGSEA. Here the CDR3 DNA reads TGCAGCGCCACCTCTGGAGGATACGAGCAGTACTTC. This encodes CSATSGGYEQYF.

V usage is TRBV19 and J usage is TRBJ2-1; 12 bases agree with TRBD2. Germline CDR1 and CDR2: LNHDA and SQIVND (reference sequence). V dropped 4 bases and J dropped 8; count of bases not matched to a gene: 6. CDR3 length equals 15 residues. CDR3 in amino acids: CASSRSSGRGDEQFF. In nucleotides, the CDR3 is TGTGCCAGTAGTAGATCTAGCGGGAGGGGGGATGAGCAGTTCTTC.

This rearrangement joins TRBV6-1 to TRBJ1-1, with a tentative D call TRBD1 (6 bases). With 10 bases removed from V and 6 bases from J, the gap between germline ends came to 18 bases. Per germline, CDR1 MNHNS and CDR2 SASEGT. This CDR3 has 13 residues. The CDR3 region has the DNA TGTGCCACCGATTTACAGGGAATCGCTGAAGCTTTCTTT. It yields the protein CATDLQGIAEAFF.